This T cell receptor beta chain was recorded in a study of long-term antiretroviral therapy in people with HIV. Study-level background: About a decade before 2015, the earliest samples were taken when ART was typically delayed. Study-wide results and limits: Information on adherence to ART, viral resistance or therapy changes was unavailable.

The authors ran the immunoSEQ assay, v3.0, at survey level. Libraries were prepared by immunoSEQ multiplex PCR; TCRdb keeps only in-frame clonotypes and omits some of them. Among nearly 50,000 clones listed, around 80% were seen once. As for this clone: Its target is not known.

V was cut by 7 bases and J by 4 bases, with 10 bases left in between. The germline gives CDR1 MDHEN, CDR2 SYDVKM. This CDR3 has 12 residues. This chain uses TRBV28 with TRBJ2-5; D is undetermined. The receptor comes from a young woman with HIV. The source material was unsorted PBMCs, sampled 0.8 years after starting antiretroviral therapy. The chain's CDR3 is CASTTAGETQYF. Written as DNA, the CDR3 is TGTGCCAGCACTACGGCAGGAGAGACCCAGTACTTC. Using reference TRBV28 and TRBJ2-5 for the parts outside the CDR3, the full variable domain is DVKVTQSSRYLVKRTGEKVFLECVQDMDHENMFWYRQDPGLGLRLIYFSYDVKMKEKGDIPEGYSVSREKKERFSLILESASTNQTSMYLCASTTAGETQYFGPGTRLLVL.